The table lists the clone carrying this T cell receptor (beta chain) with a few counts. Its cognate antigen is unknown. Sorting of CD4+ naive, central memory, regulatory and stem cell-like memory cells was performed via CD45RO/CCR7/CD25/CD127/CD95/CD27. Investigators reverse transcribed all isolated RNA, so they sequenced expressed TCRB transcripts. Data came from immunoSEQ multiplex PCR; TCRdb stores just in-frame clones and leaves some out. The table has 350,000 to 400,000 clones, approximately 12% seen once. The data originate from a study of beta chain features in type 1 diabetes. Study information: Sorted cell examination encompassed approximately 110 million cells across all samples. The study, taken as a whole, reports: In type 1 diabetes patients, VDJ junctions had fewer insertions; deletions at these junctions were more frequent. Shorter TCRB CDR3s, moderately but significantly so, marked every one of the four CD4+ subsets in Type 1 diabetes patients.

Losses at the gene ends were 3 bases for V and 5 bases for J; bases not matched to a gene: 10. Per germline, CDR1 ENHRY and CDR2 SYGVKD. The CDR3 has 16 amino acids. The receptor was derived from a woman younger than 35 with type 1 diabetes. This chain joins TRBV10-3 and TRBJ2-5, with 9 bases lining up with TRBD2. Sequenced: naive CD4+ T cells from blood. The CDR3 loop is CAISDSVAGAEETQYF. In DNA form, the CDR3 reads TGTGCCATCAGTGATTCGGTAGCGGGAGCCGAGGAGACCCAGTACTTC.